This T cell receptor (beta chain) appears in the sequencing data of a study of neurological immune-mediated disorders. Study context: The roughly 34 multiple sclerosis patients comprised around 31 that were relapsing-remitting and 3 that were secondary progressive.

The authors made cDNA by 5'RACE with 10-nucleotide random UMIs. In TCRdb, the 5' RACE reads were re-called with MiXCR into one record per CDR3 protein. This sample carries over 35,000 distinct CDR3 sequences, 3.5% to 5.5% of them seen once, and the ten largest clones take approximately 5.7%. Of note for this clonotype: Its antigen remains unidentified.

The study's findings and limits: The greatest TCR clonal expansion occurred in HTLV-1-associated myelopathy and the least in multiple sclerosis, which fell below healthy controls.

Specimen: PBMCs. The receptor was derived from a woman aged 60-75 years with multiple sclerosis.

CDR3 DNA sequence: TGCAGTGCTAGGGGGGACAGGGGGCGCCGGGATGAGCAGTTCTTC. Amino acids: CSARGDRGRRDEQFF. V is TRBV20-1 and J is TRBJ2-1; TRBD1 aligns across 12 bases. This CDR3 region has 15 residues. The trim removed 3 bases at V and 8 bases at J, leaving 8 bases unmatched. Germline V gene data show CDR1 as DFQATT and CDR2 as SNEGSKA (reference sequence).